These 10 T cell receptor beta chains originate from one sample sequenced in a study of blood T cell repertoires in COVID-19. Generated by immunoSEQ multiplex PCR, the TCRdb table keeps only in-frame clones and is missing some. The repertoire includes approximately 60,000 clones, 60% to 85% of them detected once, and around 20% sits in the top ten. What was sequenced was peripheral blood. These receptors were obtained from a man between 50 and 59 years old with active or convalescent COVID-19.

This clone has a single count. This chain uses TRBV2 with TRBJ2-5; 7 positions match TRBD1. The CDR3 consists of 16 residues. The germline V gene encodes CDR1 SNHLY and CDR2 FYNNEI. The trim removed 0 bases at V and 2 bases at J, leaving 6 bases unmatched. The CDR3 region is CASSEAGWDSQETQYF. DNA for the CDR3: TGTGCCAGCAGTGAAGCGGGCTGGGACAGTCAAGAGACCCAGTACTTC. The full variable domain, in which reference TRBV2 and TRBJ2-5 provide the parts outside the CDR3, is EPEVTQTPSHQVTQMGQEVILRCVPISNHLYFYWYRQILGQKVEFLVSFYNNEISEKSEIFDDQFSVERPDGSNFTLKIRSTKLEDSAMYFCASSEAGWDSQETQYFGPGTRLLVL.

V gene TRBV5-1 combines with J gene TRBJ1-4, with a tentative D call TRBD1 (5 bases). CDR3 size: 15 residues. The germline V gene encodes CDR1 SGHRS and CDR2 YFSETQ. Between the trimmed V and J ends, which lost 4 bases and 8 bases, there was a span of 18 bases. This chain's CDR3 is CASSPWGVDGEKLFF. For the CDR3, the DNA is TGCGCCAGCAGCCCTTGGGGGGTAGATGGAGAAAAACTGTTTTTT. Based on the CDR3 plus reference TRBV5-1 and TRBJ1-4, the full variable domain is KAGVTQTPRYLIKTRGQQVTLSCSPISGHRSVSWYQQTPGQGLQFLFEYFSETQRNKGNFPGRFSGRQFSNSRSEMNVSTLELGDSALYLCASSPWGVDGEKLFFGSGTQLSVL.

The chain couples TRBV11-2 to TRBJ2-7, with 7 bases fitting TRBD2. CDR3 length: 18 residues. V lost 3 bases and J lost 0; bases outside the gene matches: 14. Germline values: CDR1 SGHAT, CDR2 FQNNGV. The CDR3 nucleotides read TGTGCCAGCAGCTTTTCTCCTTCAGCGGGACTCCCCTCCTACGAGCAGTACTTC. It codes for CASSFSPSAGLPSYEQYF.

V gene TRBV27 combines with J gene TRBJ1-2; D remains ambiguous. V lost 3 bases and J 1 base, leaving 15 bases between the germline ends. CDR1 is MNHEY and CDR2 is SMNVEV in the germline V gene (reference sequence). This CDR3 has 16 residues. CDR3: CASSFSALGINYGYTF. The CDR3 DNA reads TGTGCCAGCAGTTTTTCGGCACTAGGAATTAACTATGGCTACACCTTC.

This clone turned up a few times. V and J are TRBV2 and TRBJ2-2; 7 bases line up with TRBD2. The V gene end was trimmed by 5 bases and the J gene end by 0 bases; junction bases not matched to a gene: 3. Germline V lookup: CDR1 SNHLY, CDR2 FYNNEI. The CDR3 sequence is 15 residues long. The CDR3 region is CASSWEGTNTGELFF. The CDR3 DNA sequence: TGTGCCAGCAGTTGGGAGGGTACGAACACCGGGGAGCTGTTTTTT.

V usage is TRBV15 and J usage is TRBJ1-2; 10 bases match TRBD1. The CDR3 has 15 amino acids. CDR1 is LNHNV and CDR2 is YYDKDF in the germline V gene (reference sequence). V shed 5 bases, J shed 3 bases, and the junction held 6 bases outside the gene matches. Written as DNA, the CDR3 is TGTGCCACCAGCCACTGGGACAGGGGATACTATGGCTACACCTTC. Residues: CATSHWDRGYYGYTF.

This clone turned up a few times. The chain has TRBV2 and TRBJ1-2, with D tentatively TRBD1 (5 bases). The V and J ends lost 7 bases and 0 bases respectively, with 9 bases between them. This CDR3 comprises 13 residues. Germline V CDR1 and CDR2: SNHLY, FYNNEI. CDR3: CASTGNSNYGYTF. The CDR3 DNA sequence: TGTGCCAGCACAGGGAATTCTAACTATGGCTACACCTTC.

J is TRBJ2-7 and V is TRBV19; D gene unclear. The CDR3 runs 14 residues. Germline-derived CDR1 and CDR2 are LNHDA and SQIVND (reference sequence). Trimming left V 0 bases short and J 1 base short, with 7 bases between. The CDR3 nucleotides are TGTGCCAGTAGTATAGAGTCCCAGTCCTACGAGCAGTACTTC. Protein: CASSIESQSYEQYF.

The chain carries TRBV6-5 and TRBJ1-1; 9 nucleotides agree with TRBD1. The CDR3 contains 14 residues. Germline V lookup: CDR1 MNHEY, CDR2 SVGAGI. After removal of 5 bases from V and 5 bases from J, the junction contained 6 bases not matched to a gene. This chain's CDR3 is CASSTGGFTTEAFF. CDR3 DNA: TGTGCCAGCAGTACAGGGGGCTTTACGACTGAAGCTTTCTTT.

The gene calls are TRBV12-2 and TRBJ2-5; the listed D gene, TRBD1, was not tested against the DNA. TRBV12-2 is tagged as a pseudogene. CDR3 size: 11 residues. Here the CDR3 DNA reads TGTGCAAGTCGGACAGGGGAGACCCAGTACTTC. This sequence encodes CASRTGETQYF.